The table lists the clone carrying this T cell receptor beta chain with many counts. Per the original methods: Estimated nucleated cell counts came from reference gene primer amplification. Clones were read by immunoSEQ multiplex PCR, and TCRdb kept only the in-frame ones, dropping some. The V and J calls and the clone size are those of that table, but D and trimming were determined from the DNA. The sample contains 95,000 to 150,000 clones, around three quarters of which appear only once. The sample comes from a study of blood T cell repertoires in COVID-19. Study-wide context: The United States, Italy and Spain provided the acute and convalescent COVID-19 samples. T cells, B-cell-depleted T cells, or PBMCs provided the cDNA or gDNA that served as material.

Sequenced material: peripheral blood. The receptor was derived from a woman aged 70-85 years with acute or convalescent COVID-19.

The DNA of the CDR3 is TGTGCCAGTAGTCTAGCGGGGGACTATGGCTACACCTTC. This encodes CASSLAGDYGYTF. This chain uses TRBV19 with TRBJ1-2, with D tentatively TRBD1 (5 bases). Germline V CDR1 and CDR2: LNHDA, SQIVND (reference sequence). The CDR3 totals 13 residues. Deletions cut 5 bases from V and 3 bases from J, with 10 bases between.